This is a list of T cell receptor beta chains from one sample in a study of radiotherapy plus CTLA-4 blockade in lung cancer. Measured with immunoSEQ multiplex PCR; TCRdb has only the in-frame clones, and not every one. The data hold about 120,000 clones, with 80% to 90% observed a single time. The sequences come from peripheral blood, collected from a patient treated with radiotherapy plus ipilimumab. The origin of the receptors is a human donor with non-small cell lung cancer that progressed on radiotherapy plus ipilimumab. Both conserved end residues are trimmed from each CDR3. Clone size is stated in some rows and not others, as once, few, many or a class when expanded.

clone_size v_call cdr3_aa
NA TRBV5-6 ASSVGYGLGGNQPQH
NA TRBV11-3 ASSLGGRETQY
once TRBV6-5 ASRVAAVFYETQY
NA TRBV2 ASSGTGGRQPQH
once TRBV2 ASSDRISGGYT
NA TRBV25-1 ASHRGGDTEAF
NA TRBV7-2 ASHQVRRGTEAF
NA TRBV10-3 AIRGSVAPSYEQY
NA TRBV7-9 ASSFPGPEAF
NA TRBV27 ASSFGGGLSPLH
NA TRBV5-1 ASSVVAANSYNEQF
once TRBV6-5 ASSQRDRGEHQQY
NA TRBV19 ASSSDRVYGYT
NA TRBV4-1 ASSHPNRNNEQF
NA TRBV5-1 ASSPPLAGVTDTQY
once TRBV7-2 ASSLDPPGLGEETQY
NA TRBV29-1 SVDDRMNTEAF
NA TRBV7-9 ASSLVTTGYT
NA TRBV7-8 ASSLVGREGSDTQY
NA TRBV6-1 ASSKKPGTTEQY
NA TRBV18 ASSPTTSGQETQY
NA TRBV5-4 ASRLGPRPETQY
NA TRBV19 ASSTGGTSGANVLT
few TRBV19 ASRAEAGVSTGELF
NA TRBV27 ASSLSQRYEQY
NA TRBV5-4 ASSMNTGELF
NA TRBV5-1 ASSIQTGNNGYT
NA TRBV11-3 ASSLSGRQETQY